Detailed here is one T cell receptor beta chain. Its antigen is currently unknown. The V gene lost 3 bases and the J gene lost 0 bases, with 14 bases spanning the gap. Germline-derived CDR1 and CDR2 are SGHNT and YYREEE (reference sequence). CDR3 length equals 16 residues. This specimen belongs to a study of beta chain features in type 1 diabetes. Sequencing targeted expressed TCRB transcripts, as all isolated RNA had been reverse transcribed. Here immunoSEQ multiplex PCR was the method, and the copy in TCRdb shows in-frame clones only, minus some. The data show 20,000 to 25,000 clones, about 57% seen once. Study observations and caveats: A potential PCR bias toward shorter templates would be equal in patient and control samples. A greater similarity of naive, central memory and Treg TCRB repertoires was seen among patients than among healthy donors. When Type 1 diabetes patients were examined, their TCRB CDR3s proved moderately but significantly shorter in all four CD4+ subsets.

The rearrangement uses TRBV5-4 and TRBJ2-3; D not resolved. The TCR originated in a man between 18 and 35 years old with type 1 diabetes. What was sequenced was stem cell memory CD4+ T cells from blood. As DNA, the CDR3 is TGTGCCAGCAGCTCCCCCCGAGTCGGTAGCACAGATACGCAGTATTTT. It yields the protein CASSSPRVGSTDTQYF.